This T cell receptor beta chain was identified in a study of patients and donors after allogeneic stem cell transplantation. TCRdb used MiXCR to reprocess the RT-PCR reads, holding one entry per CDR3 protein. This table has hundreds of thousands of distinct CDR3 sequences, approximately 16% appearing once. In germline, CDR1 is DFQATT, CDR2 SNEGSKA (reference sequence). This CDR3 comprises 13 residues. V was shortened by 6 bases and J by 1 base, with 13 bases between the two germline ends. Source material: blood, either unsorted or a sorted T cell fraction (not recorded which). The chain combines TRBV20-1 with TRBJ2-7; unclear D gene. The TCR sequence derives from a human donor who was either an allogeneic HSCT recipient or a stem cell or donor lymphocyte infusion donor (not recorded which). It is not recorded whose cells these are; they may come from a transplant donor. The CDR3 is CSASRTVSYEQYF. DNA for the CDR3: TGCAGTGCGTCTCGTACAGTTTCCTACGAGCAGTACTTC.